This T cell receptor beta chain was sequenced in a study of T cells in Graves' hyperthyroidism and ophthalmopathy. The study, taken as a whole, reports: A model built on 13 V-J features separated ophthalmopathy from stable hyperthyroidism. The model predicted ophthalmopathy a median approximately seven months before onset.

The length of the CDR3 is 16 residues. The V gene's germline CDR1 is LNHNV and CDR2 YYDKDF (reference sequence). V was clipped by 0 bases and J by 0 bases; unmatched bases: 2. Orbital computed tomography, thyroid ultrasound, serum thyroxine and TRAb, and clinical symptoms together informed the diagnoses. The source material, RNA transcripts, was used to amplify TCR beta CDR3 regions. The TCR CDR3 was amplified in a first-round RT-PCR using the HTBI primer set. Using its own MiXCR run on the multiplex PCR reads, TCRdb lists one record per CDR3 protein. The sample holds around 690,000 distinct CDR3 sequences, roughly a sixth seen once. The table lists this clonotype with a few counts. Antigen specificity is unknown.

The source material was blood. This chain joins TRBV15 and TRBJ2-7; 10 bases map to TRBD2. The sequence derives from a man aged 45 to 65 with Graves' hyperthyroidism. In nucleotides, the CDR3 is TGTGCCACCAGCAGAGAAGGGACTAGCGCCTCCTACGAGCAGTACTTC. Its protein product is CATSREGTSASYEQYF.